The 31 T cell receptor beta chains in this list originate from one sample, sequenced in a study of T cell clonality in common variable immunodeficiency. The antigens of these receptors remain unknown. TCRdb's copy holds only in-frame clones and misses some; the assay was immunoSEQ multiplex PCR. The repertoire yields around 19,000 clones, none seen only once; the top ten contain around 6.3%. Regarding the study as a whole: Reportedly, TCR beta sequences from common variable immunodeficiency showed fewer deletions and N-nucleotide insertions.

The material sequenced was peripheral blood mononuclear cells. The source of these receptors is a human donor with common variable immunodeficiency.

CDR3 sequence: CAWSGARWDQPQHF. The sequenced part of the CDR3 DNA is TGTGCCTGGAGTGGGGCAAGGTGGGATCAGCCC. The chain employs TRBV30 and TRBJ1-5; D is undetermined. The CDR3 goes on 3 residues after the read ends, and that part is filled in from the germline J gene. The V and J ends lost 1 base and 5 bases respectively, with 12 bases between them. The CDR3 runs 14 residues. Looked up from germline, CDR1 is GTSNPN and CDR2 is SVGIG (reference sequence).

This clone is medium-sized in the sample. The read falls 3 residues short of the CDR3 end, and the missing part is taken from the germline J gene. The chain recombines TRBV28 with TRBJ1-1; TRBD1 aligns across 9 bases. The germline CDR1 and CDR2 sequences are MDHEN and SYDVKM. CDR3 size: 16 residues. V dropped 7 bases and J dropped 4; count of bases not matched to a gene: 13. The sequenced CDR3 bases are TGTGCCAGCACACTCCGGGGGACAGGGTCGGGCACTGAA. Protein: CASTLRGTGSGTE. The CDR3 in its entirety is CASTLRGTGSGTEAFF.

This clone has a count of ten or more. The read comes to an end 3 residues before the CDR3 does, leaving the germline J gene to fill in the end. V usage is TRBV19 and J usage is TRBJ2-1; 9 bases align to TRBD1. CDR3 length equals 14 residues. Germline V lookup: CDR1 LNHDA, CDR2 SQIVND (reference sequence). V trimming: 8 bases; J trimming: 6 bases; junction bases outside the gene matches: 8. Partial CDR3 DNA: TGTGCCAGTGAGGAACAGGGGGCCGTCAATGAG. It translates to CASEEQGAVNE. The complete CDR3 reads CASEEQGAVNEQFF.

This clone showed up just a few times. Read coverage stops 3 residues before the CDR3 terminus; the germline J gene supplies the remainder. V and J are TRBV5-6 and TRBJ1-1; D gene ambiguous. There are 13 residues in the CDR3. Trimming stripped 1 base from V and 1 base from J, with 5 bases between. Germline V lookup: CDR1 SGHDT, CDR2 YYEEEE. The CDR3 loop is CASSLRPNTEAFF. CDR3 DNA (partial): TGTGCCAGCAGCTTGCGTCCGAACACTGAA.

The sample holds many counts of this clone. The read ends 3 residues early relative to the CDR3; the germline J gene fills the gap. The chain has TRBV18 and TRBJ1-1; 9 bases are a match to TRBD1. Losses at the gene ends were 6 bases for V and 3 bases for J; bases not matched to a gene: 5. The CDR3 runs 14 residues. CDR1 is KGHSH and CDR2 is LQKENI in the germline V gene. CDR3 DNA, as far as it was read: TGTGCCAGCTCTCGGACAGGGGTGGACACTGAA. It codes for CASSRTGVDTE. The CDR3 reads in full as CASSRTGVDTEAFF.

Comment on this clone: Read sequence stops 3 residues before the CDR3 end, and the germline J gene provides the missing end. This chain joins TRBV30 and TRBJ2-3; possibly TRBD1 for D (6 bases). With 0 bases removed from V and 6 bases from J, the gap between germline ends came to 19 bases. Germline CDR1 reads GTSNPN; CDR2 reads SVGIG (reference sequence). The length of the CDR3 is 16 residues. Incomplete CDR3 DNA: TGTGCCTGGAGTGTAGCAAGGTCAGGGGCCGGGGATACG. Encoded protein: CAWSVARSGAGDT. The CDR3 in full is CAWSVARSGAGDTQYF. The entire variable domain, with the rest obtained from reference TRBV30 and TRBJ2-3, is as follows: SQTIHQWPATLVQPVGSPLSLECTVEGTSNPNLYWYRQAAGRGLQLLFYSVGIGQISSEVPQNLSASRPQDRQFILSSKKLLLSDSGFYLCAWSVARSGAGDTQYFGPGTRLTVL.

As regards this clone: The observed sequence ends 3 residues before the CDR3 terminus, with the missing tail filled in from the germline J gene. This rearrangement joins TRBV18 to TRBJ1-3; TRBD1 aligns across 8 bases. Germline CDR1 and CDR2: KGHSH and LQKENI. CDR3 size: 17 residues. With 0 bases clipped from V and 2 bases from J, the junction kept 6 bases outside the gene matches. The CDR3 is CASSPPGQAGAGNTIYF. The CDR3 DNA, read in part, is TGTGCCAGCTCACCACCGGGACAGGCCGGGGCTGGAAACACC.

This clone showed up many times. From the germline J gene comes the end of the CDR3, since the read stops 3 residues before it. This chain links TRBV18 with TRBJ2-3, with a tentative D call TRBD1 (5 bases). The CDR3 totals 15 residues. Germline V gene lookup returns CDR1 KGHSH and CDR2 LQKENI. Trimming pared 0 bases from V and 1 base from J, leaving 8 bases between. The CDR3 here is CASSPPLQGTDTQYF. CDR3 bases read: TGTGCCAGCTCACCACCGTTACAGGGCACAGATACG.

This clone was seen a handful of times. The read ends 3 residues shy of where the CDR3 ends; the end is completed using the germline J gene. This chain connects TRBV2 to TRBJ1-2; possible D gene TRBD1, 6 bases. V was trimmed by 2 bases and J by 4 bases, leaving 8 bases between them. The CDR3 totals 13 residues. CDR1 SNHLY and CDR2 FYNNEI come from the germline V gene. CDR3 residues: CASSERQVYGYTF. Partial CDR3 DNA: TGTGCCAGCAGTGAAAGACAGGTCTATGGC.

In this sample, this clone is medium-sized. The read terminates 3 residues before the CDR3 end, so the remaining end is supplied by the germline J gene. The chain carries TRBV29-1 and TRBJ2-5; 8 nucleotides match TRBD2. The length of the CDR3 is 12 residues. The germline gives CDR1 SQVTM, CDR2 ANQGSEA. The V segment lost 5 bases and the J segment 2 bases; nucleotides outside the gene matches: 1. Partial CDR3 DNA: TGCAGCGTTACTAGCGGTCAAGAGACC. Amino acid sequence: CSVTSGQET. The entire CDR3 is CSVTSGQETQYF.

This clone was seen more than once but under ten times. The CDR3 extends 3 residues past the end of the read, so its final part is completed from the germline J gene. This chain connects TRBV7-6 to TRBJ1-2; 11 bases are a match to TRBD1. Per the germline V gene, CDR1 is SGHVS and CDR2 is FNYEAQ. The CDR3 length is 16 residues. V lost 1 base, J lost 4 bases, and 5 bases stayed unmatched. CDR3 protein: CASSLGPGQGVYGYTF. CDR3 DNA (partial): TGTGCCAGCAGCTTAGGACCGGGACAGGGGGTCTATGGC.

Worth noting for this clone: The read finishes 3 residues shy of the CDR3 end, and the germline J gene is used to complete it. This rearrangement joins TRBV10-1 to TRBJ2-7, with TRBD1 identical over 7 bases. Germline-derived CDR1 and CDR2 are WNHNN and SYGVQD (reference sequence). V lost 7 bases, J lost 2 bases, and 11 bases stayed unmatched. CDR3 length: 15 amino acids. The CDR3 loop reads CASIFETGRTYEQYF. CDR3 DNA, as far as it was read: TGCGCCAGCATATTTGAGACAGGGAGAACCTACGAG.

To note about this clone: The CDR3 end is not reached by the read, which stops 3 residues before it; the germline J gene fills it in. The rearrangement joins TRBV18 to TRBJ2-6; the D gene is possibly TRBD1 (5 bases). Germline CDR1 and CDR2: KGHSH and LQKENI. The CDR3 has 14 amino acids. Deletions cut 8 bases from V and 4 bases from J, with 12 bases between. The CDR3: CASMDTLGANVLTF. The covered CDR3 bases are TGTGCCAGCATGGACACTTTGGGGGCCAACGTC.

The sample holds a few counts of this clone. CDR3 bases read: TGCGCCAGCAGCTTTCGTGACAGGGACGTAAATGAG. Its protein product is CASSFRDRDVNE. The full-length CDR3 reads as CASSFRDRDVNEQFF. The chain carries TRBV5-1 and TRBJ2-1, with 7 bases identical to TRBD1. The CDR3 goes on 3 residues after the read ends, and that part is filled in from the germline J gene. The CDR3 runs to 15 residues. Germline values: CDR1 SGHRS, CDR2 YFSETQ. Trimming took 2 bases from V and 7 from J; bases not matched to a gene: 9. The full variable domain, its missing parts supplied by reference TRBV5-1 and TRBJ2-1, is KAGVTQTPRYLIKTRGQQVTLSCSPISGHRSVSWYQQTPGQGLQFLFEYFSETQRNKGNFPGRFSGRQFSNSRSEMNVSTLELGDSALYLCASSFRDRDVNEQFFGPGTRLTVL.

This clone was counted a few times. The read ends 3 residues before the CDR3 terminus; that terminus is restored from the germline J gene. The chain employs TRBV5-1 and TRBJ2-1, with 9 bases that match TRBD1. Trimming at V came to 4 bases and at J to 7 bases, leaving 12 bases not matched to a gene. Germline V gene data show CDR1 as SGHRS and CDR2 as YFSETQ. The CDR3 loop spans 16 amino acids. The CDR3 region is CASSLNMGQGGNEQFF. Partial CDR3 DNA: TGCGCCAGCAGCCTAAATATGGGACAGGGAGGGAATGAG.

This clone was observed at least ten times. The observed sequence ends 3 residues before the CDR3 terminus, with the missing tail filled in from the germline J gene. The chain couples TRBV18 to TRBJ1-2; TRBD1 is a possible D gene (6 bases). V dropped 5 bases and J dropped 6 bases, with 13 bases sitting between them. The CDR3 is 13 amino acids. Germline values: CDR1 KGHSH, CDR2 LQKENI. CDR3 residues: CASSSGAGDGYTF. The CDR3 DNA, read in part, is TGTGCCAGCTCATCAGGGGCGGGGGATGGC.

This clone showed up many times. The read is 3 residues too short to cover the CDR3 end, so that end is filled in from the germline J gene. The chain has TRBV29-1 and TRBJ2-2, with D tentatively TRBD1 (6 bases). Germline lookup yields CDR1 SQVTM and CDR2 ANQGSEA. This CDR3 is built from 12 residues. V was shortened by 3 bases and J by 5 bases, with 7 bases between the two germline ends. The CDR3: CSVERGTGELFF. The CDR3 bases that were read are TGCAGCGTTGAGAGGGGGACCGGGGAG.

In the case of this clone: Read coverage stops 3 residues before the CDR3 terminus; the germline J gene supplies the remainder. The J gene is TRBJ2-1, the V gene TRBV20-1, with 7 bases aligning to TRBD2. Germline V gene lookup returns CDR1 DFQATT and CDR2 SNEGSKA (reference sequence). This CDR3 spans 14 amino acids. The V gene end was trimmed by 4 bases and the J gene end by 7 bases; junction bases not matched to a gene: 10. CDR3 amino acids: CSANPPGGSNEQFF. The covered CDR3 bases are TGCAGTGCTAATCCCCCCGGGGGGTCGAATGAG.

This clone was seen only a few times. Coverage ceases 3 residues before the CDR3 finishes, and the germline J gene fills in the end. The chain combines TRBV5-5 with TRBJ1-6; a weak D match, TRBD1 (6 bases). This CDR3 spans 15 amino acids. Germline CDR1 and CDR2: SGHKS and YYEKEE (reference sequence). V was shortened by 5 bases and J by 11 bases, with 20 bases between the two germline ends. The chain's CDR3 is CASSLPGQMKTPLHF. CDR3 DNA, as far as it was read: TGTGCCAGCAGTCTCCCCGGACAGATGAAGACACCC. Based on the CDR3 plus reference TRBV5-5 and TRBJ1-6, the full variable domain is DAGVTQSPTHLIKTRGQQVTLRCSPISGHKSVSWYQQVLGQGPQFIFQYYEKEERGRGNFPDRFSARQFPNYSSELNVNALLLGDSALYLCASSLPGQMKTPLHFGNGTRLTVT.

This clone was recorded a few times. The read falls 3 residues short of the CDR3 end, and the missing part is taken from the germline J gene. This chain uses TRBV29-1 with TRBJ2-7; D may be TRBD2 (5 bases). The germline gives CDR1 SQVTM, CDR2 ANQGSEA. Between the trimmed V and J ends, which lost 7 bases and 5 bases, there was a span of 15 bases. This CDR3 has 12 residues. CDR3 in amino acids: CSALGLGDEQYF. Partial CDR3 DNA: TGCAGCGCCCTAGGACTGGGTGACGAG.

This clone came up a few times. The read halts 3 residues ahead of the CDR3 end, with the missing end drawn from the germline J gene. The V and J genes are TRBV20-1 and TRBJ2-7; a possible D gene is TRBD1 (6 bases). Trimming pared 3 bases from V and 4 bases from J, leaving 19 bases between. The germline gives CDR1 DFQATT, CDR2 SNEGSKA (reference sequence). The CDR3 runs 15 residues. The CDR3: CSARVQGSWDYEQYF. The CDR3 bases that were read are TGCAGTGCTAGGGTGCAGGGGTCTTGGGATTACGAG.

Comment on this clone: The CDR3 end is not reached by the read, which stops 3 residues before it; the germline J gene fills it in. V and J are TRBV19 and TRBJ2-7, with a possible D match to TRBD2 (7 bases). This CDR3 is built from 13 residues. Per the germline V gene, CDR1 is LNHDA and CDR2 is SQIVND (reference sequence). V was cut by 9 bases and J by 2 bases, with 14 bases left in between. The covered CDR3 bases are TGTGCCAGACCAGAGGGGGGGACCTACGAG. This gives the protein CARPEGGTYE. From start to end, the CDR3 is CARPEGGTYEQYF.

This clone was seen ten or more times. The CDR3 goes on 3 residues after the read ends, and that part is filled in from the germline J gene. The chain uses TRBV18 and TRBJ2-7; possible D gene TRBD1, 6 bases. From germline, CDR1 is KGHSH and CDR2 LQKENI. V shed 3 bases and J shed 3 bases, with 12 bases lying between them. The CDR3 runs to 14 residues. CDR3 loop: CASSPDRQIYEQYF. The CDR3 bases that were read are TGTGCCAGCTCACCGGACAGACAGATCTACGAG.

Details on this clone: With the read ending 3 residues before the CDR3 end, the germline J gene is used to fill in that end. The V gene is TRBV7-9, the J gene TRBJ2-1; 8 nucleotides match TRBD1. Germline V gene sequence: CDR1 SEHNR, CDR2 FQNEAQ (reference sequence). The CDR3 sequence is 12 residues long. The V gene end was trimmed by 5 bases and the J gene end by 9 bases; junction bases not matched to a gene: 3. The CDR3 reads CASSPTGGEQFF. CDR3 bases read: TGTGCCAGCAGCCCCACAGGGGGTGAG.

This clone was seen many times. The read gets to within 3 residues of the CDR3 end, and the germline J gene fills in the rest. The chain carries TRBV5-4 and TRBJ1-2; D unclear. This CDR3 is built from 11 residues. Germline values: CDR1 SGHNT, CDR2 YYREEE (reference sequence). The sequenced CDR3 bases are TGTGCCAGCAGCTTGGCAGAGGGC. Translated, it gives CASSLAEG. The whole CDR3 region reads CASSLAEGYTF.

This clone turned up a few times. The read falls 3 residues short of the CDR3 end, and the missing part is taken from the germline J gene. The chain links TRBV19 to TRBJ2-7, with TRBD2 matching 15 bases. V was clipped by 5 bases and J by 3 bases; unmatched bases: 11. The CDR3 extends over 18 amino acids. Germline assignment: CDR1 LNHDA and CDR2 SQIVND (reference sequence). This chain's CDR3 is CASSSGLAGGTSVYEQYF. The CDR3 bases that were read are TGTGCCAGTAGTTCGGGACTAGCGGGGGGCACATCCGTCTACGAG.

Regarding this clone: The CDR3 end falls 3 residues outside the read, so it is completed with the germline J gene. The V call is TRBV7-9, the J call TRBJ1-2, with 7 bases fitting TRBD1. Germline CDR1 reads SEHNR; CDR2 reads FQNEAQ (reference sequence). The junction had 7 bases not matched to a gene; V was cut back by 4 bases and J by 5 bases. CDR3 length: 14 amino acids. CDR3 residues: CASSWDSTLYGYTF. Partial CDR3 DNA: TGTGCCAGCAGCTGGGACAGTACCCTTTATGGC.

Concerning this clone itself: One end of the junction is discordant with germline, which a read error may explain. Read coverage stops 3 residues before the CDR3 terminus; the germline J gene supplies the remainder. V is TRBV7-7 and J is TRBJ1-6, with 11 positions matching TRBD1. Germline CDR1 reads SSHAT; CDR2 reads FNYEAQ (reference sequence). The CDR3 consists of 16 residues. CDR3 amino acids: CASRWDRGSYNSPLHF. The part of the CDR3 DNA that was read is TGTGCTAGCAGATGGGACAGGGGGTCCTATAATTCACCC.

With respect to this clone: Coverage ceases 3 residues before the CDR3 finishes, and the germline J gene fills in the end. This chain joins TRBV20-1 and TRBJ2-7; possible D gene TRBD1, 5 bases. Germline V gene data show CDR1 as DFQATT and CDR2 as SNEGSKA (reference sequence). The CDR3 totals 14 residues. V lost 5 bases, J lost 2 bases, and 16 bases lay in between. CDR3: CSAYRQHTTYEQYF. The sequenced CDR3 bases are TGCAGTGCTTACCGACAGCATACAACCTACGAG.

In its sample, this clone was seen a few times. The missing CDR3 end, 3 residues past where the read stops, is filled in from the germline J gene. The rearrangement joins TRBV6-1 to TRBJ1-2; 7 bases agree with TRBD1. This CDR3 is built from 14 residues. CDR1 and CDR2 (germline): MNHNS, SASEGT. Trimming took 3 bases from V and 6 from J; bases not matched to a gene: 7. This chain's CDR3 is CASSDPQGVDGYTF. The covered CDR3 bases are TGTGCCAGCAGTGATCCCCAGGGGGTGGATGGC.

The sample holds many counts of this clone. The CDR3 end lies 3 residues beyond the end of the read and is filled in from the germline J gene. V is TRBV7-2 and J is TRBJ1-6; D is unclear. V lost 3 bases and J 7 bases, leaving 4 bases between the germline ends. This CDR3 is 12 amino acids long. Germline V gene lookup returns CDR1 SGHTA and CDR2 FQGNSA. Incomplete CDR3 DNA: TGTGCCAGCAGCTTGGGCAATTCACCC. Protein: CASSLGNSP. The entire CDR3 is CASSLGNSPLHF.